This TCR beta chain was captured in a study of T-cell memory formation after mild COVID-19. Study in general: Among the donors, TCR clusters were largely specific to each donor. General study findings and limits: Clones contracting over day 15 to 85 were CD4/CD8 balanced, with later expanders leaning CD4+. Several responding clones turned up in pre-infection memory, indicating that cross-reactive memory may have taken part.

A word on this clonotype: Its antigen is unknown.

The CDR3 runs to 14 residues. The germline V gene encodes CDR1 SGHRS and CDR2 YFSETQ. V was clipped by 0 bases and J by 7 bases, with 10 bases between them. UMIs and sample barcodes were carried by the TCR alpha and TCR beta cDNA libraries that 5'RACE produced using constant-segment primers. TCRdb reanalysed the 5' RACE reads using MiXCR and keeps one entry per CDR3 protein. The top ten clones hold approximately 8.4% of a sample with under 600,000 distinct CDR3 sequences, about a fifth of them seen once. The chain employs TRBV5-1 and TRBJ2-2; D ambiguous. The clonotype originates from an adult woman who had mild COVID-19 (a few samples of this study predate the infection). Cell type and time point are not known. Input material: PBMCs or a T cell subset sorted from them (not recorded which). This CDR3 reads CASSLELSGGELFF. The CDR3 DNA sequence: TGCGCCAGCAGCTTGGAGCTCTCCGGCGGGGAGCTGTTTTTT.